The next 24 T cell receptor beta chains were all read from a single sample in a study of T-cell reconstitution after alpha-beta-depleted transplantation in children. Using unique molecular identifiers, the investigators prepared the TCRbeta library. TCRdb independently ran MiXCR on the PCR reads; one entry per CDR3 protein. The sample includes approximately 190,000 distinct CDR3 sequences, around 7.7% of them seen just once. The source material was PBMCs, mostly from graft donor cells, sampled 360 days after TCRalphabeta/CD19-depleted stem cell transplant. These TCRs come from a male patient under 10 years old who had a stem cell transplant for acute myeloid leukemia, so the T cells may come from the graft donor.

For the CDR3, the DNA is TGTGCCAGCTCACCACCACAGGGGATCCAAGAGACCCAGTACTTC. Translating gives CASSPPQGIQETQYF. The chain uses TRBV18 and TRBJ2-5; TRBD1 aligns across 7 bases. The CDR3 length is 15 residues. With V trimmed by 0 bases and J by 1 base, 2 bases remained unmatched. Germline V lookup: CDR1 KGHSH, CDR2 LQKENI.

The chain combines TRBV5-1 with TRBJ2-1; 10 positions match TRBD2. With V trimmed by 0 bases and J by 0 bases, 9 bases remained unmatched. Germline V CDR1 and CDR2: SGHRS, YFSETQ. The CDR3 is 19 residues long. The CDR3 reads CASSLVKGTSARSYNEQFF. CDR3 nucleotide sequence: TGCGCCAGCAGCTTGGTTAAGGGGACTAGCGCTCGCTCCTACAATGAGCAGTTCTTC. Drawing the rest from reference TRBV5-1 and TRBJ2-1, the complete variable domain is KAGVTQTPRYLIKTRGQQVTLSCSPISGHRSVSWYQQTPGQGLQFLFEYFSETQRNKGNFPGRFSGRQFSNSRSEMNVSTLELGDSALYLCASSLVKGTSARSYNEQFFGPGTRLTVL.

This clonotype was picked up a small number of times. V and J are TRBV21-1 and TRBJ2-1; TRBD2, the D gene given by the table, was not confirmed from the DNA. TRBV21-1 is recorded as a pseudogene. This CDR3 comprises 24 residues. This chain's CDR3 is CASSKARRVGPPEVGQSSYNEQFF. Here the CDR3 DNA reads TGTGCCAGCAGCAAAGCGAGGAGGGTAGGACCCCCGGAGGTCGGCCAGAGCTCCTACAATGAGCAGTTCTTC.

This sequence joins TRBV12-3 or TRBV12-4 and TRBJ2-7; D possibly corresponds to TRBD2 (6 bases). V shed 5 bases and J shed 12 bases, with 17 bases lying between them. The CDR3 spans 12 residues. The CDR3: CASSLLLAILYF. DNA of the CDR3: TGTGCCAGCAGTCTACTACTAGCAATACTGTACTTC.

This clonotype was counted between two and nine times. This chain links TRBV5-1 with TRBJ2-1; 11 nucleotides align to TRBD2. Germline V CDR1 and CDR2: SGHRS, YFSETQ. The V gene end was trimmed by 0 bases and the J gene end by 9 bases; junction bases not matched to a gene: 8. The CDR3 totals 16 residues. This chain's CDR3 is CASSLAPTSGTGEQFF. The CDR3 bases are TGCGCCAGCAGCTTGGCCCCGACTAGCGGGACGGGTGAGCAGTTCTTC.

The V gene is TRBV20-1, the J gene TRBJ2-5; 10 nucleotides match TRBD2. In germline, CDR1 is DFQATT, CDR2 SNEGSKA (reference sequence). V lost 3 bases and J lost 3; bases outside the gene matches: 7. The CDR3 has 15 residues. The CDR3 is CSARMGTSVKETQYF. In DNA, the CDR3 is TGCAGTGCTAGGATGGGGACTAGCGTAAAAGAGACCCAGTACTTC.

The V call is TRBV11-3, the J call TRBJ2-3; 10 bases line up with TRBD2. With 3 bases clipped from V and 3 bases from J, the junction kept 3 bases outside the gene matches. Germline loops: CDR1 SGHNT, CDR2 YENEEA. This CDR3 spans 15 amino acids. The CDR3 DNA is TGTGCCAGCAGCTTCGCTAGCGGGAGTACAGATACGCAGTATTTT. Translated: CASSFASGSTDTQYF. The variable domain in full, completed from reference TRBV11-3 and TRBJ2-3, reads EAGVVQSPRYKIIEKKQPVAFWCNPISGHNTLYWYLQNLGQGPELLIRYENEEAVDDSQLPKDRFSAERLKGVDSTLKIQPAELGDSAVYLCASSFASGSTDTQYFGPGTRLTVL.

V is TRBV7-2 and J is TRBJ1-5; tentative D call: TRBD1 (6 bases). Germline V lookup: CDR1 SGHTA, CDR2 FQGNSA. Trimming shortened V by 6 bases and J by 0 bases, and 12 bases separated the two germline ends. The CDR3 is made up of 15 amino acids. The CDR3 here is CASRPQGLSNQPQHF. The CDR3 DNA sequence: TGTGCCAGCAGGCCACAGGGACTTAGCAATCAGCCCCAGCATTTT.

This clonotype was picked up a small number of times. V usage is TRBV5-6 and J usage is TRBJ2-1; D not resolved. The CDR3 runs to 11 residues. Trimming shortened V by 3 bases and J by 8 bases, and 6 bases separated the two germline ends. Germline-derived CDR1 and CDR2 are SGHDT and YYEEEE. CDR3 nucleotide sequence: TGTGCCAGCAGCTCCCTTTATGAGCAGTTCTTC. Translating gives CASSSLYEQFF.

The CDR3 nucleotides are TGTGCCAGTAAACGGGACAGGATGTCCTACGAGCAGTACGTC. Protein product: CASKRDRMSYEQYV. The rearrangement links TRBV27 to TRBJ2-7; 8 positions match TRBD1. Germline V gene data show CDR1 as MNHEY and CDR2 as SMNVEV (reference sequence). The CDR3 extends over 14 amino acids. V lost 9 bases, J lost 1 base, and 8 bases stayed unmatched.

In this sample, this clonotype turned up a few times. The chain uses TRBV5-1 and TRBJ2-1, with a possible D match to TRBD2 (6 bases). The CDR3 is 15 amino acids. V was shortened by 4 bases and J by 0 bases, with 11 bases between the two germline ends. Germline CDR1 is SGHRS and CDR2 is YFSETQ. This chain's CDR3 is CASSTLASSYNEQFF. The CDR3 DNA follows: TGCGCCAGCAGCACTCTAGCGAGCTCCTACAATGAGCAGTTCTTC.

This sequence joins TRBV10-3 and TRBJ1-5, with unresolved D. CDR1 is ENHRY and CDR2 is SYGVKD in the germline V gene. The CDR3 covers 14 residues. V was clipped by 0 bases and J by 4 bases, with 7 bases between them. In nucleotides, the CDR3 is TGTGCCATCAGTGAGTCCACCGAAAATCAGCCCCAGCATTTT. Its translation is CAISESTENQPQHF.

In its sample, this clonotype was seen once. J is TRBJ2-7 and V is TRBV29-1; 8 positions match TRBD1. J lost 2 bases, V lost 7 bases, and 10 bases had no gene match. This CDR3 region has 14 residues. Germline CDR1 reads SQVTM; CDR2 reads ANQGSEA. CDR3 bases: TGCAGCGCCGAGGGGGCCAGGGGGCCCTACGAGCAGTACTTC. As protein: CSAEGARGPYEQYF.

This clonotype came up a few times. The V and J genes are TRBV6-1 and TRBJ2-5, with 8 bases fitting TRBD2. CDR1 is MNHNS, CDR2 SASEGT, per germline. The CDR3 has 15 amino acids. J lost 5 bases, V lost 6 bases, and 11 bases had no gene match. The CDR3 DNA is TGTGCCAGCAGAAGAGGACTAGCTGACGGGGAGACCCAGTACTTC. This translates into CASRRGLADGETQYF.

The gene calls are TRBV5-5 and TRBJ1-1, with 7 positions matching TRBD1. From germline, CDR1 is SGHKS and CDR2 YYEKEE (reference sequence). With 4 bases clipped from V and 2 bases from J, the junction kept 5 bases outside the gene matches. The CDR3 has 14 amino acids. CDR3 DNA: TGTGCCAGCAGCGTGGACAGGCCCAACACTGAAGCTTTCTTT. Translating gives CASSVDRPNTEAFF.

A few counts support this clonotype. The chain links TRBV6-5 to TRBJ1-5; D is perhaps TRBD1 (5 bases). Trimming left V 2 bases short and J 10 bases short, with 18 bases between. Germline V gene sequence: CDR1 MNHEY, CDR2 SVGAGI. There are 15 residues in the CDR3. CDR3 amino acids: CASSYRDGLWYPQHF. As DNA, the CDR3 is TGTGCCAGCAGTTACCGGGACGGGCTTTGGTATCCCCAGCATTTT.

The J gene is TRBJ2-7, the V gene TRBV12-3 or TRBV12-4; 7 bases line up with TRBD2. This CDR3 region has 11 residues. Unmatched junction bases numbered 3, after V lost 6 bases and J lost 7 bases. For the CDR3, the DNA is TGTGCCAGCAGCCCCGGGGGGGAGCAGTACTTC. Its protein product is CASSPGGEQYF.

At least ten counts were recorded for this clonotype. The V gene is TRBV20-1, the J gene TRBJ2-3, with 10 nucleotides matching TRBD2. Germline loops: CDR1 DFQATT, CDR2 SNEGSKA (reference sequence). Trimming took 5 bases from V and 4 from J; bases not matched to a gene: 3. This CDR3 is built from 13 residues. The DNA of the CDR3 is TGCAGTGCTGGTAGCGGGAGGCCAGATACGCAGTATTTT. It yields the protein CSAGSGRPDTQYF.

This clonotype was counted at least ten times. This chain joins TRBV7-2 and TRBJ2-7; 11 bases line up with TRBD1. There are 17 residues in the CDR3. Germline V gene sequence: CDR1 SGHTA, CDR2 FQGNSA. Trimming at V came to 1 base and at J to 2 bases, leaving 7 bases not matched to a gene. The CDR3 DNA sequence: TGTGCCAGCAGCTTAGGTAACTCGGGACAGGGGGCCTACGAGCAGTACTTC. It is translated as CASSLGNSGQGAYEQYF. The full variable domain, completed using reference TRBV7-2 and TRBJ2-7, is GAGVSQSPSNKVTEKGKDVELRCDPISGHTALYWYRQSLGQGLEFLIYFQGNSAPDKSGLPSDRFSAERTGGSVSTLTIQRTQQEDSAVYLCASSLGNSGQGAYEQYFGPGTRLTVT.

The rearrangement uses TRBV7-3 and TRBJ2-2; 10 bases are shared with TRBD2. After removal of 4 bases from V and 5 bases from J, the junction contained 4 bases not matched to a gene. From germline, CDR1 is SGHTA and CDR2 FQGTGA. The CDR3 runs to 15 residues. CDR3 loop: CASSSSGRVTGELFF. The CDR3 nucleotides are TGTGCCAGCAGCTCAAGCGGGAGGGTTACCGGGGAGCTGTTTTTT.

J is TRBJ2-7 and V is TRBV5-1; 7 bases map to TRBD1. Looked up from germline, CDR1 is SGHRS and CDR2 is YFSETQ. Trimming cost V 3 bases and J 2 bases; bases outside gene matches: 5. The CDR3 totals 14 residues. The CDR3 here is CASSSEGAPYEQYV. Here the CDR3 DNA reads TGCGCCAGCAGCTCCGAGGGGGCCCCCTACGAGCAGTACGTC.

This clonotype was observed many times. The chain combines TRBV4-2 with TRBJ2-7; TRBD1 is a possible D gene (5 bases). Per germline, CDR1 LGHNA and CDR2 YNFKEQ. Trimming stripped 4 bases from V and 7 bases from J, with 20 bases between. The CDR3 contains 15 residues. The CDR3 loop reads CASSLRGQSGEEQYF. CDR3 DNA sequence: TGTGCCAGCAGCCTTAGGGGTCAAAGTGGGGAAGAGCAGTACTTC.

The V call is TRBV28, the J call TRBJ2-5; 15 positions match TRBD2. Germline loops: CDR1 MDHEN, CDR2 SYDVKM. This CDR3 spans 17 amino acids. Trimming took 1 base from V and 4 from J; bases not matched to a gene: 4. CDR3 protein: CASSLYGLAGGGETQYF. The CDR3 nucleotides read TGTGCCAGCAGTTTATACGGACTAGCGGGAGGGGGAGAGACCCAGTACTTC.

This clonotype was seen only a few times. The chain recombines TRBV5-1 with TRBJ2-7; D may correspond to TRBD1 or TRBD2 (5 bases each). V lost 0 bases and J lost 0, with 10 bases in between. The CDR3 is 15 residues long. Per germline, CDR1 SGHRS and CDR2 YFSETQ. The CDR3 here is CASSLGAGTSYEQYV. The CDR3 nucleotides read TGCGCCAGCAGCTTGGGTGCAGGGACCTCCTACGAGCAGTACGTC.